The entry below gives a single TCR beta chain sequence along with its context. Its specificity is not known. This CDR3 is built from 15 residues. With 1 base removed from V and 7 bases from J, the gap between germline ends came to 11 bases. Germline CDR1 and CDR2: SGHNT and YENEEA. Measured with immunoSEQ multiplex PCR; TCRdb has only the in-frame clones, and not every one. This table holds tens of thousands of clones, around 80% found once. Time point noted: week 35, safety follow-up. Each dose delivered 300 ug of mutant IDH1 20-mer peptide subcutaneously with imiquimod. Donors harbored newly found WHO grade 3 or 4 IDH1-mutant, ATRX-lost astrocytomas. This entry belongs to a study of a mutant IDH1 vaccine in newly diagnosed glioma. Overall study: Treatment recipients were about 62% male and about 40% female, and their mean age was roughly 40 years. General observations from the study: Among all patients, vaccine-induced immune responses occurred in 80% to 95%.

J is TRBJ1-6 and V is TRBV11-3; D remains ambiguous. This clonotype originated in a woman under 30 with glioma. The sequences come from PBMCs, collected from a glioma patient whose treatment included an IDH1 peptide vaccine. As DNA, the CDR3 is TGTGCCAGCAGCTTAGGCCCCGTCGGAAATTCACCCCTCCACTTT. This translates into CASSLGPVGNSPLHF.